This T cell receptor (beta chain) was recovered during a study of blood T cells in healthy people across ages. Study outcomes and limitations: Higher diversity, along with more naive CD4+ cells, distinguished long-lived donors from aged donors.

The germline V gene encodes CDR1 MGHRA and CDR2 YSYEKL. Trimming took 3 bases from V and 8 from J, leaving 20 bases between them. CDR3 length: 16 amino acids. Through a sample-barcoded 5' primer and a J-beta primer mix, a second PCR was run for about 6 to 11 cycles. TCRdb re-analysed the 5' RACE reads in MiXCR, keeping a single row per CDR3 protein. The sample holds hundreds of thousands of distinct CDR3 sequences; 20% to 25% are singletons and the top ten take more than 7.5%. This clonotype came up a few times. Its antigen is not identified. This sample also belongs to another study, concerning T cells of mothers and their children. That publication notes: The shaping of TCR recombination output by thymic selection is similar in related and unrelated pairs.

This TCR was recovered from a boy aged 5-17 years in good health. V and J are TRBV4-1 and TRBJ2-1; the D gene could be TRBD1 or TRBD2 (5 bases each). The sequencing input was blood. CDR3 region: CASSHPLGDLGDEQFF. CDR3 in DNA: TGCGCCAGCAGCCATCCTCTGGGGGACCTCGGGGATGAGCAGTTCTTC.